Following are 30 T cell receptor beta chains from one sample sequenced in a study of blood T cell repertoires in COVID-19. Method: immunoSEQ multiplex PCR; TCRdb's copy keeps in-frame clones and lacks some. Of more than 300,000 clones listed, 86% are singletons. Sequenced: PBMCs or T cells enriched from blood (not recorded which). The receptors derive from a woman aged 18-29 years who had recovered from COVID-19.

This chain links TRBV19 with TRBJ1-2; 8 bases are a match to TRBD1. CDR3 length equals 15 residues. Germline V lookup: CDR1 LNHDA, CDR2 SQIVND (reference sequence). The junction had 8 bases not matched to a gene; V was cut back by 3 bases and J by 5 bases. Here the CDR3 reads CASSIPRTGIYGYTF. The CDR3 DNA sequence: TGTGCCAGTAGTATCCCTCGGACAGGGATATATGGCTACACCTTC.

The genes are TRBV19 and TRBJ1-3, with 7 positions matching TRBD1. The trim removed 10 bases at V and 2 bases at J, leaving 8 bases unmatched. Looked up from germline, CDR1 is LNHDA and CDR2 is SQIVND (reference sequence). The CDR3 totals 14 residues. The CDR3 nucleotides are TGTGCCACTGGTTGGACAGGACCTGGAAACACCATATATTTT. Translated: CATGWTGPGNTIYF.

The count of this clone is one. This chain joins TRBV3-1 (or the pseudogene TRBV3-2) and TRBJ2-5, with D tentatively TRBD1 (6 bases). Between the trimmed V and J ends, which lost 4 bases and 4 bases, there was a span of 13 bases. The CDR3 consists of 14 residues. Germline loops: CDR1 LGHDT, CDR2 YNNKEL (reference sequence). The CDR3 DNA follows: TGTGCCAGCAGCCTCTGGACAGCTCCAGAGACCCAGTACTTC. Protein: CASSLWTAPETQYF.

This clone was recorded once. The chain recombines TRBV7-9 with TRBJ1-2; the D gene is possibly TRBD1 (6 bases). Germline V lookup: CDR1 SEHNR, CDR2 FQNEAQ (reference sequence). V was pared by 3 bases and J by 7 bases, with 15 bases between. The CDR3 runs 14 residues. CDR3 nucleotide sequence: TGTGCCAGCAGCTTGGAACAGGGCTTTGGTGGCTACACCTTC. Protein product: CASSLEQGFGGYTF.

The V call is TRBV27, the J call TRBJ1-2; 8 bases fit TRBD1. The CDR3 runs 11 residues. Looked up from germline, CDR1 is MNHEY and CDR2 is SMNVEV (reference sequence). Germline trimming cut 11 bases from V and 8 bases from J; bases unmatched to any gene: 7. The CDR3 DNA reads as TGTGCCGTACAGGGGGTGGACGGCTACACCTTC. Amino acids: CAVQGVDGYTF.

This clone was found once. The V call is TRBV15, the J call TRBJ1-5; D is possibly TRBD1 (5 bases). Per the germline V gene, CDR1 is LNHNV and CDR2 is YYDKDF (reference sequence). The V end was cut by 3 bases, the J end by 0 bases, with 18 bases between. This CDR3 contains 18 residues. Here the CDR3 DNA reads TGTGCCACCAGCAGCGATAGCGGAGGGGATTATAGCAATCAGCCCCAGCATTTT. It specifies CATSSDSGGDYSNQPQHF. The full variable domain, in which reference TRBV15 and TRBJ1-5 provide the parts outside the CDR3, is DAMVIQNPRYQVTQFGKPVTLSCSQTLNHNVMYWYQQKSSQAPKLLFHYYDKDFNNEADTPDNFQSRRPNTSFCFLDIRSPGLGDTAMYLCATSSDSGGDYSNQPQHFGDGTRLSIL.

V and J are TRBV28 and TRBJ2-1; 8 bases are a match to TRBD2. This CDR3 comprises 12 residues. Germline assignment: CDR1 MDHEN and CDR2 SYDVKM. CDR3 coding DNA: TGTGTAAGCGGGAGCTCCTACAATGAGCAGTTCTTC. Amino acids: CVSGSSYNEQFF.

This clone was recorded a few times. V is TRBV5-1 and J is TRBJ2-7; 9 positions agree with TRBD1. The CDR3 is 13 residues long. In germline, CDR1 is SGHRS, CDR2 YFSETQ. The V segment lost 7 bases and the J segment 9 bases; nucleotides outside the gene matches: 11. DNA for the CDR3: TGCGCCAGCTCACGGGACAGGGCCCATGGGCAGTACTTC. This sequence encodes CASSRDRAHGQYF.

This chain connects TRBV3-1 (or the pseudogene TRBV3-2) to TRBJ1-2, with 11 nucleotides matching TRBD1. With 4 bases clipped from V and 6 bases from J, the junction kept 4 bases outside the gene matches. The CDR3 contains 14 residues. CDR1 LGHDT and CDR2 YNNKEL come from the germline V gene (reference sequence). CDR3 DNA: TGTGCCAGCAGCCCAGGACAGGGGGCGAATGGCTACACCTTC. As protein: CASSPGQGANGYTF.

The J gene is TRBJ1-2, the V gene TRBV2; the D is unclear. With 7 bases removed from V and 2 bases from J, the gap between germline ends came to 8 bases. This CDR3 has 12 residues. Germline CDR1 SNHLY, CDR2 FYNNEI. CDR3 DNA sequence: TGTGCCAGCAATAGTCTAAACTATGGCTACACCTTC. This codes for CASNSLNYGYTF.

The chain has TRBV7-3 and TRBJ1-6, with TRBD1 as a possible D gene (5 bases). Per germline, CDR1 SGHTA and CDR2 FQGTGA. The CDR3 contains 15 residues. The V end lost 1 base, the J end lost 7 bases, and 11 bases lay between the germline ends. In nucleotides, the CDR3 is TGTGCCAGCAGCTTAATGGGGGGAATAAATTCACCCCTCCACTTT. Translating gives CASSLMGGINSPLHF.

V usage is TRBV28 and J usage is TRBJ1-1, with 7 positions matching TRBD1. Germline V gives CDR1 MDHEN, CDR2 SYDVKM. This CDR3 contains 14 residues. Losses at the gene ends were 3 bases for V and 8 bases for J; bases not matched to a gene: 9. The CDR3 protein is CASSFPHRQGEAFF. Written as DNA, the CDR3 is TGTGCCAGCAGTTTTCCGCACAGACAGGGAGAAGCTTTCTTT.

The V and J genes are TRBV9 and TRBJ2-3; 9 bases line up with TRBD2. Germline V gene sequence: CDR1 SGDLS, CDR2 YYNGEE. The CDR3 loop spans 16 amino acids. The V gene end was trimmed by 0 bases and the J gene end by 5 bases; junction bases not matched to a gene: 7. The CDR3 DNA reads as TGTGCCAGCAGCGTAGGACTAGCGGTCGACAGAGATACGCAGTATTTT. Its translation: CASSVGLAVDRDTQYF.

The chain employs TRBV4-1 and TRBJ2-3, with TRBD1 matching over 8 bases. The ends lost 0 bases at V and 8 bases at J; junction bases unmatched: 13. There are 17 residues in the CDR3. The germline gives CDR1 MGHRA, CDR2 YSYEKL. CDR3 bases: TGCGCCAGCAGCCAAGAAAAGCCGGACAGGGAATGGGGTACGCAGTATTTT. Its protein is CASSQEKPDREWGTQYF.

The gene calls are TRBV5-4 and TRBJ2-3; TRBD1 aligns across 8 bases. This CDR3 is 16 amino acids long. J was trimmed by 3 bases and V by 4 bases; bases with no gene match: 10. From germline, CDR1 is SGHNT and CDR2 YYREEE (reference sequence). DNA of the CDR3: TGTGCCAGCAGCCCCGGCGTGGACAGGGAAACAGATACGCAGTATTTT. Protein sequence: CASSPGVDRETDTQYF.

This chain joins TRBV30 and TRBJ2-7; a weak D match, TRBD2 (6 bases). CDR1 GTSNPN and CDR2 SVGIG come from the germline V gene (reference sequence). The CDR3 is 12 residues long. Deletions cut 7 bases from V and 2 bases from J, with 12 bases between. The CDR3 sequence: CASTGGTYEQYF. CDR3 DNA sequence: TGTGCCTCGACCGGGGGTACCTACGAGCAGTACTTC.

The chain employs TRBV5-6 and TRBJ2-7; D gene ambiguous. CDR3 size: 13 residues. Trimming cost V 8 bases and J 0 bases, with 12 bases left between them. The germline gives CDR1 SGHDT, CDR2 YYEEEE. DNA for the CDR3: TGTGCCAGTACACAGTTCCCCTCCTACGAGCAGTACTTC. It encodes CASTQFPSYEQYF.

The chain combines TRBV25-1 with TRBJ1-2; 8 nucleotides line up with TRBD1. There are 14 residues in the CDR3. Germline CDR1 is MGHDK and CDR2 is SYGVNS. Trimming at V came to 4 bases and at J to 6 bases, leaving 7 bases not matched to a gene. DNA of the CDR3: TGTGCCAGCAGTGGACCGGGACAGGTACATGGCTACACCTTC. Translating it yields CASSGPGQVHGYTF.

The chain uses TRBV27 and TRBJ2-7, with D perhaps TRBD2 (5 bases). CDR1 is MNHEY and CDR2 is SMNVEV in the germline V gene (reference sequence). V was clipped by 6 bases and J by 1 base, with 10 bases between them. The CDR3 is 13 residues long. The CDR3 DNA follows: TGTGCCAGCAGCCCGAGCGGTTCCTACGAGCAGTACTTC. It yields the protein CASSPSGSYEQYF.

This sequence joins TRBV30 and TRBJ2-1; 9 nucleotides agree with TRBD2. Trimming took 0 bases from V and 7 from J; bases not matched to a gene: 7. CDR1 and CDR2 from the germline V gene are GTSNPN and SVGIG (reference sequence). This CDR3 contains 15 residues. CDR3 protein: CAWSVLAGVENEQFF. The CDR3 DNA reads TGTGCCTGGAGTGTATTAGCGGGAGTGGAGAATGAGCAGTTCTTC.

The chain is built from TRBV28 and TRBJ1-2; possible D gene TRBD1, 6 bases. Deletions cut 2 bases from V and 4 bases from J, with 17 bases between. Germline CDR1 MDHEN, CDR2 SYDVKM. CDR3 length: 16 amino acids. CDR3 coding DNA: TGTGCCAGCAGTTTAGCAGGTTCCGGGGGGCTCTATGGCTACACCTTC. The encoded protein is CASSLAGSGGLYGYTF.

The J gene is TRBJ2-2, the V gene TRBV7-3, with 12 bases lining up with TRBD2. Germline CDR1 SGHTA, CDR2 FQGTGA. This CDR3 spans 18 amino acids. V lost 4 bases and J lost 3; bases outside the gene matches: 9. This CDR3 is CASSSRTSGDGDTGELFF. The CDR3 nucleotides read TGTGCCAGCAGCTCGAGGACTAGCGGGGACGGAGACACCGGGGAGCTGTTTTTT.

The chain has TRBV9 and TRBJ2-6; D is ambiguous. This CDR3 is built from 15 residues. The V gene's germline CDR1 is SGDLS and CDR2 YYNGEE. Trimming removed 5 bases from V and 0 bases from J, with 9 bases in between. CDR3: CASSISPSGANVLTF. The CDR3 nucleotides read TGTGCCAGCAGTATTTCCCCCTCTGGGGCCAACGTCCTGACTTTC. The whole variable domain, filled in from reference TRBV9 and TRBJ2-6, reads DSGVTQTPKHLITATGQRVTLRCSPRSGDLSVYWYQQSLDQGLQFLIQYYNGEERAKGNILERFSAQQFPDLHSELNLSSLELGDSALYFCASSISPSGANVLTFGAGSRLTVL.

The genes are TRBV28 and TRBJ1-4; 7 bases fit TRBD1. The germline gives CDR1 MDHEN, CDR2 SYDVKM. The CDR3 runs 12 residues. Germline trimming cut 6 bases from V and 15 bases from J; bases unmatched to any gene: 10. CDR3 amino acids: CASSQTGTALFF. As DNA, the CDR3 is TGTGCCAGCAGCCAGACAGGGACCGCTTTGTTTTTT.

The chain recombines TRBV6-5 with TRBJ1-3, with a tentative D call TRBD1 (6 bases). This CDR3 spans 15 amino acids. V was shortened by 7 bases and J by 2 bases, with 15 bases between the two germline ends. The germline CDR1 and CDR2 sequences are MNHEY and SVGAGI. CDR3: CASNEAGGTGNTIYF. The CDR3 DNA reads as TGTGCCAGCAACGAGGCGGGGGGCACTGGAAACACCATATATTTT.

The J gene is TRBJ1-1, the V gene TRBV25-1; D ambiguous. Trimming stripped 5 bases from V and 4 bases from J, with 11 bases between. The CDR3 length is 13 residues. Germline V gene sequence: CDR1 MGHDK, CDR2 SYGVNS. The CDR3 protein is CASSLSLATEAFF. The DNA of the CDR3 is TGTGCCAGCAGTCTCAGTTTGGCCACTGAAGCTTTCTTT.

As for this clone: At one end, the junction sequence differs from germline, possibly due to a read error. V gene TRBV11-2 combines with J gene TRBJ2-7, with D perhaps matching TRBD1 (5 bases). Germline V gene data show CDR1 as SGHAT and CDR2 as FQNNGV. This CDR3 region has 15 residues. The CDR3 nucleotides read TGTGCCAGCAGATTAGGGGCTTCCCCAACCTACGAGCAGTACTTC. Its translation: CASRLGASPTYEQYF.

The chain employs TRBV5-1 and TRBJ2-7, with a weak D call TRBD1 (6 bases). Germline CDR1 and CDR2: SGHRS and YFSETQ. The CDR3 sequence is 14 residues long. Trimming cost V 0 bases and J 3 bases, with 10 bases left between them. The CDR3 nucleotides are TGCGCCAGCAGCTTGGAACAGGGTTACTACGAGCAGTACTTC. It translates to CASSLEQGYYEQYF.

This chain uses TRBV4-1 with TRBJ1-5; weak D call: TRBD1 (5 bases). Per the germline V gene, CDR1 is MGHRA and CDR2 is YSYEKL. The CDR3 totals 15 residues. Trimming removed 0 bases at V and 6 bases at J, with 12 bases between. This CDR3 reads CASSQDPGRGQPQHF. In DNA, the CDR3 is TGCGCCAGCAGCCAAGACCCAGGGAGGGGTCAGCCCCAGCATTTT.

The chain couples TRBV10-3 to TRBJ2-1, with D possibly TRBD2 on 5 matching bases. V was pared by 6 bases and J by 5 bases, with 11 bases between. The germline CDR1 and CDR2 sequences are ENHRY and SYGVKD. The CDR3 runs 13 residues. The CDR3 here is CAISPRGNNEQFF. The CDR3 nucleotides are TGTGCCATCAGCCCACGGGGAAACAATGAGCAGTTCTTC.